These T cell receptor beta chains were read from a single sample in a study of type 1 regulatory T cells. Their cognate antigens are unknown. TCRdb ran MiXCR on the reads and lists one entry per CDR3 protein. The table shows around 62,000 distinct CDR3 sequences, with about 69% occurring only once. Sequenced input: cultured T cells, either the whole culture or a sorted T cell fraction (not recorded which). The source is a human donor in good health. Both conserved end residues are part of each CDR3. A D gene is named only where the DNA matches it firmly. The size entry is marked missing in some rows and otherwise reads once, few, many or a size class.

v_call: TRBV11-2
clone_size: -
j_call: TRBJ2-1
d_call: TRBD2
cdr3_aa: CASSTTGLANEQFF
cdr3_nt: TGTGCCAGCAGCACGACGGGACTAGCCAATGAGCAGTTCTTC

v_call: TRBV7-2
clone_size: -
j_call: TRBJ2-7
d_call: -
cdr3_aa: CASSNQFRDSEQYF
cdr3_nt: TGTGCCAGCAGCAACCAATTTCGGGACTCCGAGCAGTACTTC

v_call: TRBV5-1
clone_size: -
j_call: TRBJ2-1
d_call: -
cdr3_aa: CASSLVGGNSYNEQFF
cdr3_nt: TGCGCCAGCAGCTTGGTTGGCGGGAACTCCTACAATGAGCAGTTCTTC

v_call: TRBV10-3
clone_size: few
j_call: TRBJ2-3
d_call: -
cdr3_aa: CAISDTGSTDTQYF
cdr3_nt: TGTGCCATCAGTGACACTGGTAGCACAGATACGCAGTATTTT

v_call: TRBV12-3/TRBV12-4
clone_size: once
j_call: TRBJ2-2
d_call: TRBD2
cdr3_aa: CASSTGPYSGRKPTGELFF
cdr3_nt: TGTGCCAGCAGTACGGGCCCGTATAGCGGGAGAAAGCCCACCGGGGAGCTGTTTTTT

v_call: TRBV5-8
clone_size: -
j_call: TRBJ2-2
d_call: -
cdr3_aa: CASSLDGGELFF
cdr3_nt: TGTGCCAGCAGCTTGGACGGGGGGGAGCTGTTTTTT

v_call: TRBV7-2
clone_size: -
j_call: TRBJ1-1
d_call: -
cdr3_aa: CASSSRASGNTEAFF
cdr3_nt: TGTGCCAGCAGCTCACGCGCCTCGGGGAACACTGAAGCTTTCTTT

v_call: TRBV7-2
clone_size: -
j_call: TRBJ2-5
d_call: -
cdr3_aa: CASAGPAGETQYF
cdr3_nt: TGTGCCAGCGCCGGCCCAGCCGGTGAGACCCAGTACTTC

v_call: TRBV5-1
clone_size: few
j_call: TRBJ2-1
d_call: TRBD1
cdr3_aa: CASSLLSKPGQHYNEQFF
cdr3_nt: TGCGCCAGCAGCTTGTTGAGTAAGCCGGGACAGCACTACAATGAGCAGTTCTTC

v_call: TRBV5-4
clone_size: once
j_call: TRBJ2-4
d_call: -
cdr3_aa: CASSLSTGAKNIQYF
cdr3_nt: TGTGCCAGCAGCTTGTCTACGGGAGCCAAAAACATTCAGTACTTC

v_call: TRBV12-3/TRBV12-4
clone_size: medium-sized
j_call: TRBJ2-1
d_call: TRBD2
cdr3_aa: CASSLLAGVGNEQFF
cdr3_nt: TGTGCCAGCAGCCTACTAGCGGGAGTTGGAAATGAGCAGTTCTTC

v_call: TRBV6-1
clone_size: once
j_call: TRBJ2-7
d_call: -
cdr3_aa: CASSTQAGYEQYF
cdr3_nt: TGTGCCAGCAGTACTCAAGCAGGGTACGAGCAGTACTTC

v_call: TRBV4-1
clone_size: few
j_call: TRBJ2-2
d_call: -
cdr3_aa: CASSQETSRANTGELFF
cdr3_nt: TGCGCCAGCAGCCAAGAAACGTCTCGGGCGAACACCGGGGAGCTGTTTTTT

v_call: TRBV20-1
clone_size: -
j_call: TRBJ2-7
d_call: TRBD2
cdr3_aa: CSARTAGGPYEQYF
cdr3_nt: TGCAGTGCTAGAACAGCGGGAGGGCCCTACGAGCAGTACTTC

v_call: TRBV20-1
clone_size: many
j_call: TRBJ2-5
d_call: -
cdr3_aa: CSARIQGTTGRTQYF
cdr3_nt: TGCAGTGCTAGGATCCAGGGGACGACGGGGAGGACCCAGTACTTC

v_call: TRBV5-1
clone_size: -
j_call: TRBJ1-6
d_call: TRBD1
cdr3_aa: CASSLSGTANSPLHF
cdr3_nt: TGCGCCAGCAGCCTTTCCGGGACAGCGAATTCACCCCTCCACTTT

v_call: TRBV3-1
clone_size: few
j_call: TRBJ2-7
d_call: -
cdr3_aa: CASSQDGASNSYEQYF
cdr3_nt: TGTGCCAGCAGCCAAGATGGTGCGAGCAACTCCTACGAGCAGTACTTC

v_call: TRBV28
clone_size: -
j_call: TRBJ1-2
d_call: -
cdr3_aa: CASSVAGLTGVNGYTF
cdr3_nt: TGTGCCAGCAGTGTAGCGGGATTGACGGGGGTCAATGGCTACACCTTC

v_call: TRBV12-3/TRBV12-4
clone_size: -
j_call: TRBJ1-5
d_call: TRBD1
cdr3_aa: CASRSGTGSNQPQHF
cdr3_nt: TGTGCCAGCAGATCCGGGACAGGGAGCAATCAGCCCCAGCATTTT

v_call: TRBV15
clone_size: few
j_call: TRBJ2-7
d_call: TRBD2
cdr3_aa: CATKDLRGSFPEQYF
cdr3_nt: TGTGCCACCAAAGACTTGCGCGGGAGTTTTCCCGAGCAGTACTTC

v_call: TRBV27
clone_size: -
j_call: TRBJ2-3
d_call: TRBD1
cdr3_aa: CASSLRDRSTDTQYF
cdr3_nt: TGTGCCAGCAGTTTAAGGGACAGGTCCACAGATACGCAGTATTTT

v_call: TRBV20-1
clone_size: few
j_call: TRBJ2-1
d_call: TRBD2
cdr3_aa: CSARDPTSGGNEQFF
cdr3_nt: TGCAGTGCTAGAGATCCGACTAGCGGGGGGAATGAGCAGTTCTTC

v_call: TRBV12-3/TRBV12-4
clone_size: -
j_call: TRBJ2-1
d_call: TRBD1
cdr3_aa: CASSPPGQSSYNEQFF
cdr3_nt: TGTGCCAGCAGTCCTCCGGGACAGAGCTCCTACAATGAGCAGTTCTTC

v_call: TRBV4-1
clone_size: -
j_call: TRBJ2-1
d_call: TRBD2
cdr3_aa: CASSQNIGLDEQFF
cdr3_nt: TGCGCCAGCAGCCAGAATATCGGACTAGATGAGCAGTTCTTC

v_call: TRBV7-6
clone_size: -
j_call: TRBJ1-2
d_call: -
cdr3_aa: CASSPMGGQVYGYTF
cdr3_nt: TGTGCCAGCAGCCCCATGGGGGGGCAGGTCTATGGCTACACCTTC

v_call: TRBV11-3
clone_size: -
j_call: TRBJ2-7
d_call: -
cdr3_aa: CASSLELAWVPEQYF
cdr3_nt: TGTGCCAGCAGCTTAGAATTAGCTTGGGTCCCCGAGCAGTACTTC

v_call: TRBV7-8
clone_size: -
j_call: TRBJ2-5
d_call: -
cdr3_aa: CASTRRQNTETQYF
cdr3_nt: TGTGCCAGCACCCGTCGTCAGAATACGGAGACCCAGTACTTC

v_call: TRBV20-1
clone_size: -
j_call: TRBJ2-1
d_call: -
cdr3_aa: CSATGGNEQFF
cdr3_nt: TGCAGTGCTACCGGAGGCAATGAGCAGTTCTTC

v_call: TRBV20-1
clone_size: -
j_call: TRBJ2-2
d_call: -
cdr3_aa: CSARDFSQNTGELFF
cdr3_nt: TGCAGTGCTAGAGATTTTTCACAGAACACCGGGGAGCTGTTTTTT

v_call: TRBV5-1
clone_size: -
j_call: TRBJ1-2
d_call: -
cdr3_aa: CASSLEDGGGYTF
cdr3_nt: TGCGCCAGCAGCTTGGAGGACGGAGGTGGCTACACCTTC

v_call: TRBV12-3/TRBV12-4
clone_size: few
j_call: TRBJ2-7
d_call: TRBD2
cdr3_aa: CASSPTIAGAYEQYF
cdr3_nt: TGTGCCAGCAGTCCAACAATAGCGGGAGCCTACGAGCAGTACTTC

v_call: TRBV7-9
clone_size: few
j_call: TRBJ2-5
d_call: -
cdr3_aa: CASSSRLGQETQYF
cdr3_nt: TGTGCCAGCAGCTCACGCTTGGGCCAAGAGACCCAGTACTTC

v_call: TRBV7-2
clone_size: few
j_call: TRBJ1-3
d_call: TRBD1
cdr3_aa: CASSLATGSGNTIYF
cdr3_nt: TGTGCCAGCAGCTTAGCGACAGGGTCTGGAAACACCATATATTTT

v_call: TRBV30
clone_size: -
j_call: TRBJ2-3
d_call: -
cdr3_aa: CAWSPILDTQYF
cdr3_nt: TGTGCCTGGAGTCCCATTCTGGATACGCAGTATTTT

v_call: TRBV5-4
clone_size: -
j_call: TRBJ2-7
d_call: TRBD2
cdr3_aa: CASSFFLRGDEQYF
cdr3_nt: TGTGCCAGCAGCTTTTTTCTCCGGGGGGACGAGCAGTACTTC

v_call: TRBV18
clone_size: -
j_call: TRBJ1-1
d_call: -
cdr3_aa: CASSFQQVNTEAFF
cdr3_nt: TGTGCCAGCTCATTCCAACAGGTGAACACTGAAGCTTTCTTT

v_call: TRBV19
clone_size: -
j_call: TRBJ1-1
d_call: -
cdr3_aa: CASRDQEAFF
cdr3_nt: TGTGCCAGTAGGGATCAGGAAGCTTTCTTT

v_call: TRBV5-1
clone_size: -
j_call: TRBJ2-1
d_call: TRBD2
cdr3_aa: CASSSDQGLAGTNEQFF
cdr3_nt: TGCGCCAGCAGCTCCGATCAGGGACTAGCGGGGACCAATGAGCAGTTCTTC